This TCR beta chain was observed in a study of shared clonotypes between healthy human individuals. CDR1 and CDR2 (germline): SGHVS, FNYEAQ. The V gene lost 0 bases and the J gene lost 4 bases, with 9 bases spanning the gap. CDR3 length: 14 amino acids. Sequenced by immunoSEQ multiplex PCR; TCRdb stores in-frame clones only, minus some. The sample lists about 960,000 clones; about 80% were seen once. This TCR was sampled from a man younger than 35 in good health. The chain has TRBV7-6 and TRBJ1-1; D ambiguous. Input material: memory CD4+ T cells sorted from blood. The subset: CD45RA-negative fraction. CDR3 DNA: TGTGCCAGCAGCTTAGCGGAGGGAACCACTGAAGCTTTCTTT. Amino acids: CASSLAEGTTEAFF.